A selection of T cell receptor beta chains follows, all from one sample in a study of CD8+ T cells in alopecia areata. Some clones are missing from TCRdb's copy, which holds only in-frame ones; the method was immunoSEQ multiplex PCR. Among about 97,000 clones, 41% were seen once, and the ten largest hold 1% to 1.5%. Sequencing input: CD4+ T cells sorted from blood. These receptors were collected from a human donor with alopecia areata. Both conserved end residues are part of each CDR3. The D gene is left open where the match is weak. Clone size is stated in some rows and not others, as once, few, many or a class when expanded.

>TRBD1|few|TRBV11-2|TRBJ2-7
TGTGCCAGCAGCTTAGGTCAGGGGGCTGGCGAGCAGTACTTC
CASSLGQGAGEQYF
>TRBD1|few|TRBV5-1|TRBJ2-1
TGCGCCAGCAGCTCATACAGGGGGCGAGTGAATGAGCAGTTCTTC
CASSSYRGRVNEQFF
>-|-|TRBV30|TRBJ2-5
TGTGCTTCGAGTGTGGGTATGGAGACCCAGTACTTC
CASSVGMETQYF
>-|-|TRBV28|TRBJ1-2
TGTGCCAGCAGTGCGGGCTTCGCCTATGGCTACACCTTC
CASSAGFAYGYTF
>TRBD2|-|TRBV6-1|TRBJ2-7
TGTGCCAGCAGTGCGACTAGCGGGAGGGCCGCCTACGAGCAGTACTTC
CASSATSGRAAYEQYF
>-|few|TRBV7-2|TRBJ2-2
TGTGCCAGCAGCTTAGCGGGTGGTTACACCGGGGAGCTGTTTTTT
CASSLAGGYTGELFF
>-|-|TRBV5-1|TRBJ1-4
TGCGCCAGCAGCCGAACCGGGTCCCGAAATGAAAAACTGTTTTTT
CASSRTGSRNEKLFF
>TRBD1|-|TRBV15|TRBJ1-2
TGTGCCACCAGCAGAGATCAGACAGGGGCCAGTGGCTACACCTTC
CATSRDQTGASGYTF
>-|-|TRBV4-1|TRBJ2-1
TGCGCCAGCAGCCAAGAAAGGGGTGTTTTCAATGAGCAGTTCTTC
CASSQERGVFNEQFF
>-|-|TRBV5-5|TRBJ2-5
TGTGCCAGCAGCTTGGGGACTGGGGAAGAGACCCAGTACTTC
CASSLGTGEETQYF
>-|-|TRBV27|TRBJ2-1
TGTGCCAGCAGTTTAATCGGAAGCCGGGCTGAGCAGTTCTTC
CASSLIGSRAEQFF
>-|-|TRBV5-6|TRBJ2-3
TGTGCCAGCAGCACAACCCCAACAGGAGATACGCAGTATTTT
CASSTTPTGDTQYF
>-|few|TRBV19|TRBJ2-1
TGTGCCAGTAGTATAACGGACAATGAGCAGTTCTTC
CASSITDNEQFF
>-|-|TRBV5-1|TRBJ1-4
TGCGCCAGCGCACCGGGACCGGATAATGAAAAACTGTTTTTT
CASAPGPDNEKLFF
>-|few|TRBV7-9|TRBJ1-2
TGTGCCAGCAGCGTCCCTGACAGCTCCTTACTGGCCACCTTC
CASSVPDSSLLATF
>-|few|TRBV4-2|TRBJ2-5
TGTGCCAGCAGCCAAGAGTGGGAGACCCAGTACTTC
CASSQEWETQYF
>-|-|TRBV7-2|TRBJ2-5
TGTGCCAGCAGCATTAGCCCGCGAGAGACCCAGTACTTC
CASSISPRETQYF
>TRBD1|-|TRBV29-1|TRBJ1-4
TGCAGCGTTGGCTTGACAGGGGGCCCTGGTGAAAAACTGTTTTTT
CSVGLTGGPGEKLFF
>TRBD2|-|TRBV30|TRBJ2-1
TGTGCCTGGAGTGGACTAGCAACCTACAATGAGCAGTTCTTC
CAWSGLATYNEQFF
>TRBD1|once|TRBV6-4|TRBJ2-5
TGTGCCAGCCCCGGGACAGGGAAAAGGGAGACCCAGTACTTC
CASPGTGKRETQYF
>-|once|TRBV30|TRBJ2-3
TGTGCCTCGGAGGGGGGTGCAGATACGCAGTATTTT
CASEGGADTQYF
>-|-|TRBV28|TRBJ1-1
TGTGCCAGCAGTTTGGGGACAAATATGAACACTGAAGCTTTCTTT
CASSLGTNMNTEAFF
>TRBD1|few|TRBV28|TRBJ2-7
TGTGCCAGCAGTTTAACAGGGGACTCCTACGAGCAGTACTTC
CASSLTGDSYEQYF
>TRBD2|-|TRBV7-9|TRBJ2-1
TGTGCCAGCAGCTTAAATGGGGGGGACAATGAGCAGTTCTTC
CASSLNGGDNEQFF
>TRBD2|-|TRBV30|TRBJ2-7
TGTGCCTGGAGGGATTTAGCGGGGGTGGTCGACGAGCAGTACTTC
CAWRDLAGVVDEQYF
>TRBD1|-|TRBV5-5|TRBJ2-7
TGTGCCTCGGACAGGGCCTACGAGCAGTACTTC
CASDRAYEQYF
>TRBD1|-|TRBV5-4|TRBJ2-5
TGTGCCAGCAGGCAAGGGCGGGACAGGGGTCCGGAGACCCAGTACTTC
CASRQGRDRGPETQYF
>-|-|TRBV30|TRBJ2-3
TGTGCCTGGAAGGGCAGGCGTCCTACAGATACGCAGTATTTT
CAWKGRRPTDTQYF
>-|many|TRBV28|TRBJ1-6
TGTGCCAGCAGTTGGTTCGGGGCCTCCTATAATTCACCCCTCCACTTT
CASSWFGASYNSPLHF
>-|-|TRBV4-1|TRBJ2-5
TGCGCCAGCAGCCAAGAGGGCTCTCATTTCCAAGAGACCCAGTACTTC
CASSQEGSHFQETQYF
>-|-|TRBV5-1|TRBJ2-1
TGCGCCAGCAGACGGGAGACAGTCAATGAGCAGTTCTTC
CASRRETVNEQFF
>-|-|TRBV7-2|TRBJ2-7
TGTGCCAGCAGCTCGGGACGGCTGGGCCCCTACGAGCAGTACTTC
CASSSGRLGPYEQYF
>-|few|TRBV19|TRBJ2-2
TGTGCCAGTAGTACCCCGGGAGCAAGCACCGGGGAGCTGTTTTTT
CASSTPGASTGELFF
>TRBD2|-|TRBV2|TRBJ2-4
TGTGCCAGCAGTGAAGTTCTAGCGGTAGCCAAAAACATTCAGTACTTC
CASSEVLAVAKNIQYF
>-|-|TRBV6-6|TRBJ2-6
TGTGCCAGCAGTTACTCAGGGGTCGGGGCCAACGTCCTGACTTTC
CASSYSGVGANVLTF
>TRBD1|-|TRBV27|TRBJ1-2
TGTGCCAGCAGTGCACGGGGACAGGGGGAAGGCTATGGCTACACCTTC
CASSARGQGEGYGYTF
>-|few|TRBV7-8|TRBJ1-6
TGTGCCATCGCGGCGGTCTTAAATTCACCCCTCCACTTT
CAIAAVLNSPLHF
>-|-|TRBV28|TRBJ2-3
TGTGCCAGCCAGACGGGATATTACACAGATACGCAGTATTTT
CASQTGYYTDTQYF
>TRBD2|few|TRBV30|TRBJ2-1
TGTGCCTGGAGTGGACCGGGACTAGCGGGAGTTTATGAGCAGTTCTTC
CAWSGPGLAGVYEQFF
>-|few|TRBV28|TRBJ2-7
TGTGCCAGCACTCCACCGGGAGGGACAGTACTCTACGAGCAGTACTTC
CASTPPGGTVLYEQYF
>TRBD2|-|TRBV29-1|TRBJ2-7
TGCAGCGTTTTCGGACTAGCGGGAGGAGGGGAGCAGTACTTC
CSVFGLAGGGEQYF
>-|few|TRBV28|TRBJ2-7
TGTGCCAGCGGGGACGGTTACTACGAGCAGTACTTC
CASGDGYYEQYF
>-|-|TRBV5-1|TRBJ2-7
TGCGCCAGCAGTACAGAAAGCTCCTACGAGCAGTACTTC
CASSTESSYEQYF
>-|-|TRBV7-2|TRBJ2-5
TGTGCCAGCAGACGGCTGCTACAAGGGACCCAGTACTTC
CASRRLLQGTQYF
>TRBD1|-|TRBV6-5|TRBJ2-1
TGTGCCAGCAGTCAGACCCGACAGGGTCATGAGCAGTTCTTC
CASSQTRQGHEQFF
>-|-|TRBV5-4|TRBJ2-5
TGTGCCAGCAGCTTGTTCGGACAAGAGACCCAGTACTTC
CASSLFGQETQYF
>-|many|TRBV5-1|TRBJ2-6
TGCGCCAGCAGCTATACTGGGGCCAACGTCCTGACTTTC
CASSYTGANVLTF
>TRBD1|few|TRBV7-9|TRBJ2-3
TGTGCCAGCACACGGCTGACAGGGGGCGCAGATACGCAGTATTTT
CASTRLTGGADTQYF
>-|-|TRBV11-2|TRBJ2-7
TGTGCCAGCAGCCCGGGACGTCACTCCTACGAGCAGTACTTC
CASSPGRHSYEQYF
>-|-|TRBV18|TRBJ2-3
TGTGCCAGCTCACCACCTTCCCCAGCGCTGATGACGCAGTATTTT
CASSPPSPALMTQYF
>TRBD1|few|TRBV28|TRBJ1-2
TGTGCCAGCAGTCCTTTTGACAGGGTAAACTATGGCTACACCTTC
CASSPFDRVNYGYTF
>TRBD1|-|TRBV2|TRBJ1-2
TGTGCCAGCAGCCGAAGGGACAGGGCAGTTTATGGCTACACCTTC
CASSRRDRAVYGYTF
>-|-|TRBV5-6|TRBJ2-1
TGTGCCAGCAGCTGGACACCCGACTCCTACAATGAGCAGTTCTTC
CASSWTPDSYNEQFF
>TRBD2|once|TRBV4-2|TRBJ2-7
TGTGCCAGCAGCACCCGACTAGCGGGTGAGCAGTACTTC
CASSTRLAGEQYF